This TCR beta chain is from a study of cytomegalovirus exposure and HLA in healthy donors. The study's findings and limits: Roughly uniform depth of sequencing across donors was assumed in presence/absence analyses. Cytomegalovirus association was listed for approximately 160 TCR beta chains. Previous analysis showed most TCR beta V segments were productive about 90% or about 30% of the time.

As regards this clone: Its antigen remains unidentified.

This CDR3 has 13 amino acids. V was shortened by 0 bases and J by 7 bases, with 10 bases between the two germline ends. Germline V gene lookup returns CDR1 LGHNA and CDR2 YNFKEQ. It was with 60 Vbeta and 13 Jbeta primers that the PCR ran. Generated by immunoSEQ multiplex PCR, the TCRdb table keeps only in-frame clones and is missing some. The sample has roughly 90,000 clones; 80% to 90% are singletons. The receptor's source is a man younger than 35 in good health and CMV-seronegative. The V call is TRBV4-2, the J call TRBJ2-7, with D uncertain. Sequenced material: PBMCs. The CDR3 nucleotides read TGTGCCAGCAGCCAAGATTTGTGGCGGGAGCAGTACTTC. This translates into CASSQDLWREQYF.